This TCR beta chain came from a study of cytomegalovirus exposure and HLA in healthy donors. In its sample, this clone was seen a few times. Antigen: not known. The PCR employed 60 Vbeta primers together with 13 Jbeta primers. Sequencing used immunoSEQ multiplex PCR; TCRdb keeps in-frame clones, though not all of them. The sample includes under 200,000 clones, roughly 65% of them seen just once. Regarding donors, all were healthy bone marrow donors. The ends lost 0 bases at V and 4 bases at J; junction bases unmatched: 4. The CDR3 is made up of 15 amino acids. Germline V gene data show CDR1 as SEHNR and CDR2 as FQNEAQ (reference sequence). Study-wide points: Previously analyzed data showed that most TCR beta V segments were productive at a frequency of about 87% or about 30%. For presence/absence analyses, sequencing depth was assumed to be roughly uniform across donors.

The gene calls are TRBV7-9 and TRBJ2-7, with 9 bases fitting TRBD1. The sequence was collected from a young woman in good health and CMV-seropositive. Sequenced: PBMCs. DNA for the CDR3: TGTGCCAGCAGCTTAGCGCTGGACAGGGGATACGAGCAGTACTTC. Protein sequence: CASSLALDRGYEQYF. Together with reference TRBV7-9 and TRBJ2-7, the CDR3 gives the full variable domain: DTGVSQNPRHKITKRGQNVTFRCDPISEHNRLYWYRQTLGQGPEFLTYFQNEAQLEKSRLLSDRFSAERPKGSFSTLEIQRTEQGDSAMYLCASSLALDRGYEQYFGPGTRLTVT.